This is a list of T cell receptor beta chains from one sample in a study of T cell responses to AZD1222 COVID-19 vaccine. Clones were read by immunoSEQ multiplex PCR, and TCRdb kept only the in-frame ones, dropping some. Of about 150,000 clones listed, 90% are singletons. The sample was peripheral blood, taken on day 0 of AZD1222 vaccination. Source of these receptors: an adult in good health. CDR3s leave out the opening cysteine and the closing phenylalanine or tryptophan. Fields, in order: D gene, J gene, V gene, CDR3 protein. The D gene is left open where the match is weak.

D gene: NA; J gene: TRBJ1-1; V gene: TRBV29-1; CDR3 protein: SVPGEGRGAF
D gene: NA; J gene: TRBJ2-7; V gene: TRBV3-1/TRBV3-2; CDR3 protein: ASSQDDGRGYEQY
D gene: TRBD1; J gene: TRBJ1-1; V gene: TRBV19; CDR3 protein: ASSIGQGYNTEAF
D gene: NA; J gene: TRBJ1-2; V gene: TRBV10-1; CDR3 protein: ASSAGSDYGYT
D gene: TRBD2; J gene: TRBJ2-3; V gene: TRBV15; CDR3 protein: ATSRALAGAPDTQY
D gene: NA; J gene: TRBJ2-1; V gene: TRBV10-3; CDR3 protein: AITEGKGAYNEQF
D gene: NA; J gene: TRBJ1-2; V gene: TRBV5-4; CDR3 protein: ASSMPVRGPGGYT
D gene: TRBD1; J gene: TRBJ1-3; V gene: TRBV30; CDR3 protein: AWTSGTVFGNTIY
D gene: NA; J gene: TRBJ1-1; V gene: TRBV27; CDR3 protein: ASSLYGGGTEAF
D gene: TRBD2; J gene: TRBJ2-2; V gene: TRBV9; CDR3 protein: ASSSGSSGRAGGELF
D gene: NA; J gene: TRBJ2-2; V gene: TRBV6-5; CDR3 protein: ASRNRDYYTGELF
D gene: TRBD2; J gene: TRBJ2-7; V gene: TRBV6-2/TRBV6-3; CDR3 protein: ASSYGTFGTSAYEQY
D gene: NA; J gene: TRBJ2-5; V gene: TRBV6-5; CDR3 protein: ASSYDTARETQY
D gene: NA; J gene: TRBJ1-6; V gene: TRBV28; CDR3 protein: ASSTDRLGSTPLH
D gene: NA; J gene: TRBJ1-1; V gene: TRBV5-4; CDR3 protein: ASSLTGNTEAF
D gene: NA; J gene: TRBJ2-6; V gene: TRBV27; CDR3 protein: ASSLKGSAGGGAGANVLT
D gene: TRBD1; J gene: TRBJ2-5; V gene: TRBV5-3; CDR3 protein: ARSGDRVRKTQY
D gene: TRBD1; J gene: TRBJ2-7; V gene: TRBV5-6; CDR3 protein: ASSLQGAAYEQY
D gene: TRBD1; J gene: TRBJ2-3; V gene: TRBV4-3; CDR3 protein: ASSQNRGDTQY
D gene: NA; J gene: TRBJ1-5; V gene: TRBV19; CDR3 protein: ASRLREKYPNQPQH
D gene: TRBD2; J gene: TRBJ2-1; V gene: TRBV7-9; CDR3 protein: ASSSGTSGSGEQF
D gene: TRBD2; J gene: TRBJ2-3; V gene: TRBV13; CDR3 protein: ASSSGLAGEVDTQY
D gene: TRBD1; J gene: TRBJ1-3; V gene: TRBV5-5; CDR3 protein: ASSFTGGAGNTIY
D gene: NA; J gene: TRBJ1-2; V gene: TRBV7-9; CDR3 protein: ASSLEGVYGYT
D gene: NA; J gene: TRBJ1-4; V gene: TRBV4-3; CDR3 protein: ASSQEGKVRVNEKLF
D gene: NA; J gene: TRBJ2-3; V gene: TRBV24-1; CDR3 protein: ATSVVGAGSTDTQY
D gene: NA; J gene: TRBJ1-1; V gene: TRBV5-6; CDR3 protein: ASSLAGRLNTEAF
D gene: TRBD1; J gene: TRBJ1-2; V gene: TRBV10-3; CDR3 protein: AISTGTENYGYT
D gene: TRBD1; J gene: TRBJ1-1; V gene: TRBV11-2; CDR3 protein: ASSPRQGGTEAF
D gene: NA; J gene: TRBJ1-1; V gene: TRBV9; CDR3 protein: ASSPPGGPEAF
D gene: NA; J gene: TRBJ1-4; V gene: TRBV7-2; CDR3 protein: ASSLDTRNEKLF
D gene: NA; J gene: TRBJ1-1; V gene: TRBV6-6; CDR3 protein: ASSYGGPEAF
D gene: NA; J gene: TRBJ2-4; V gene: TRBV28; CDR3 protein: ASSSFGPERKNIQY
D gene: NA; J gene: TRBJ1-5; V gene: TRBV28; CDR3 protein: ASSSPAPGQPQH
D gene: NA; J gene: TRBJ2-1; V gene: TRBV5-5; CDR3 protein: ASSYSPPNEQF
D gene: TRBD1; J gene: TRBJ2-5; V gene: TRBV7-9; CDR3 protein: ASSLGTGGTETQY
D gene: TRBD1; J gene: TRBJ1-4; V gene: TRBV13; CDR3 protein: ASSRDQTGANEKLF